This T cell receptor (beta chain) was recorded in a study of spatial heterogeneity in lung cancer. Looking at the study overall: Each unique TCR and UMI combination was seen more than ten times on average in raw reads.

Study findings and constraints: It was found that expanded intratumoral alpha and beta TCR counts tracked tumor mutation counts.

The germline V gene has CDR1 SEHNR and CDR2 FQNEAQ (reference sequence). The CDR3 sequence is 17 residues long. V was cut by 1 base and J by 1 base, with 14 bases left in between. Each molecule of TCR cDNA was tagged with one unique molecular identifier. TCRdb fed the 5' RACE reads into MiXCR, producing one record per CDR3 protein. The table shows about 4,300 distinct CDR3 sequences, with around two fifths occurring only once. Noted time point: sample taken at primary tumor resection. In each case, whole RNA from tumor, nontumor lung or frozen PBMC was sequenced unsorted. This clonotype was observed once. Its target is unknown.

The chain carries TRBV7-9 and TRBJ1-3; D gene uncertain. The sequence derives from a male donor with early-stage non-small cell lung cancer. The source was lung tumor tissue, collected at surgery. The CDR3: CASSLGWDLDSGNTIYF. CDR3 DNA: TGTGCCAGCAGCTTAGGTTGGGATCTTGATTCTGGAAACACCATATATTTT. The whole variable domain, remainder taken from reference TRBV7-9 and TRBJ1-3, is DTGVSQNPRHKITKRGQNVTFRCDPISEHNRLYWYRQTLGQGPEFLTYFQNEAQLEKSRLLSDRFSAERPKGSFSTLEIQRTEQGDSAMYLCASSLGWDLDSGNTIYFGEGSWLTVV.